The 29 T cell receptor beta chains below all came from one sample that was sequenced in a study of shared clonotypes between healthy human individuals. Only in-frame clones appear in the TCRdb table, and some are missing; sequencing was by immunoSEQ multiplex PCR. Altogether approximately 470,000 clones are present, around 80% being singletons, with the ten largest covering about 11%. The sample taken for sequencing was PBMCs. These receptors came from a middle-aged woman in good health. Some clones in this sample may be carry-over from other donors' samples.

V usage is TRBV9 and J usage is TRBJ2-1, with D perhaps matching TRBD2 (6 bases). The V gene lost 0 bases and the J gene lost 8 bases, with 18 bases spanning the gap. Germline V gives CDR1 SGDLS, CDR2 YYNGEE. The CDR3 is made up of 16 amino acids. CDR3 loop: CASSVGGGVTLYEQFF. The CDR3 coding sequence is TGTGCCAGCAGCGTAGGTGGCGGGGTTACCCTTTATGAGCAGTTCTTC.

The CDR3, as DNA: TGTGCCTGGACCCGACCGGGACGCCTTAACACCGGGGAGCTGTTTTTT. It codes for CAWTRPGRLNTGELFF. The chain recombines TRBV30 with TRBJ2-2; D may match TRBD1 or TRBD2 (5 bases each). This CDR3 contains 16 residues. V was clipped by 4 bases and J by 2 bases, with 17 bases between them. Germline CDR1 is GTSNPN and CDR2 is SVGIG (reference sequence).

The chain couples TRBV9 to TRBJ2-3, with D possibly TRBD2 on 5 matching bases. CDR1 and CDR2 (germline): SGDLS, YYNGEE. CDR3 length: 14 amino acids. With 0 bases removed from V and 4 bases from J, the gap between germline ends came to 9 bases. CDR3 nucleotide sequence: TGTGCCAGCAGCGTAGGCCTAGCTGCAGATACGCAGTATTTT. Its translation is CASSVGLAADTQYF.

This chain joins TRBV10-3 and TRBJ2-7; 9 bases are a match to TRBD1. V lost 2 bases to trimming and J lost 3 bases; unmatched junction nucleotides: 14. Per the germline V gene, CDR1 is ENHRY and CDR2 is SYGVKD. The CDR3 is made up of 18 amino acids. The CDR3 DNA sequence: TGTGCCATCAGTGAGGCGGGACAGGGCCTAAACAATGTCTACGAGCAGTACTTC. Its protein is CAISEAGQGLNNVYEQYF.

The chain employs TRBV30 and TRBJ1-2; D is perhaps TRBD1 (5 bases). CDR3 length: 15 amino acids. Trimming stripped 0 bases from V and 2 bases from J, with 13 bases between. Germline V gene sequence: CDR1 GTSNPN, CDR2 SVGIG (reference sequence). In nucleotides, the CDR3 is TGTGCCTGGAGTGTAGAAGGGGATGTAAACTATGGCTACACCTTC. Amino acid sequence: CAWSVEGDVNYGYTF.

The V call is TRBV28, the J call TRBJ2-5; tentative D call: TRBD2 (5 bases). The DNA end is a closer match to TRBJ2-7, so the J assignment may be wrong. This CDR3 has 15 amino acids. In germline, CDR1 is MDHEN, CDR2 SYDVKM. As DNA, the CDR3 is TGTGCCAGCAGTTTGTTTTCGGGGATCACCTACGAGCAGTACTTC. This encodes CASSLFSGITYEQYF.

This rearrangement joins TRBV7-9 to TRBJ1-5; D is possibly TRBD1 (6 bases). CDR1 SEHNR and CDR2 FQNEAQ come from the germline V gene (reference sequence). This CDR3 contains 15 residues. Trimming cost V 5 bases and J 4 bases, with 15 bases left between them. The CDR3 spells CASSQGTGSNQPQHF. In DNA, the CDR3 is TGTGCCAGCAGCCAGGGAACAGGGTCAAATCAGCCCCAGCATTTT.

The chain joins TRBV7-6 to TRBJ2-7; D might be TRBD1 or TRBD2, each matching 5 bases. Trimming stripped 4 bases from V and 2 bases from J, with 12 bases between. CDR1 is SGHVS and CDR2 is FNYEAQ in the germline V gene. CDR3 length: 14 residues. The CDR3 DNA reads as TGTGCCAGCAGCTGGGGGACCCCTACCTACGAGCAGTACTTC. As protein: CASSWGTPTYEQYF.

There are a few counts of this clone. The rearrangement uses TRBV29-1 and TRBJ1-1, with 8 bases that match TRBD1. The germline CDR1 and CDR2 sequences are SQVTM and ANQGSEA. The CDR3 consists of 12 residues. After removal of 7 bases from V and 5 bases from J, the junction contained 6 bases not matched to a gene. CDR3 sequence reads: CSASDRETEAFF. The CDR3 nucleotides are TGCAGCGCCTCGGACAGGGAGACTGAAGCTTTCTTT.

This clone occurred once. The chain is built from TRBV7-9 and TRBJ2-7; a possible D gene is TRBD2 (6 bases). Between the trimmed V and J ends, which lost 3 bases and 3 bases, there was a span of 15 bases. Looked up from germline, CDR1 is SEHNR and CDR2 is FQNEAQ (reference sequence). The CDR3 spans 15 residues. The CDR3 sequence is CASSLGSLALYEQYF. As DNA, the CDR3 is TGTGCCAGCAGCTTGGGCTCACTAGCTCTCTACGAGCAGTACTTC. The complete variable domain, with remaining parts taken from reference TRBV7-9 and TRBJ2-7, reads DTGVSQNPRHKITKRGQNVTFRCDPISEHNRLYWYRQTLGQGPEFLTYFQNEAQLEKSRLLSDRFSAERPKGSFSTLEIQRTEQGDSAMYLCASSLGSLALYEQYFGPGTRLTVT.

This rearrangement joins TRBV28 to TRBJ1-2; TRBD1 agrees at 9 bases. Germline CDR1 and CDR2: MDHEN and SYDVKM. The CDR3 has 14 residues. With 5 bases clipped from V and 2 bases from J, the junction kept 3 bases outside the gene matches. The CDR3 DNA reads as TGTGCCAGCAGTGCCGGGACAGGGAACTATGGCTACACCTTC. Protein product: CASSAGTGNYGYTF.

The chain uses TRBV19 and TRBJ2-5; tentatively, D is TRBD2 (6 bases). The germline V gene encodes CDR1 LNHDA and CDR2 SQIVND (reference sequence). This CDR3 contains 13 residues. V gave up 7 bases and J gave up 4 bases, with 13 bases separating them. The CDR3 sequence: CASTPGDGETQYF. The CDR3 nucleotides read TGTGCCAGTACCCCGGGGGACGGAGAGACCCAGTACTTC.

This clone was detected once. At the DNA level, this CDR3 is encoded by other sequences in the same sample as well. The rearrangement uses TRBV15 and TRBJ2-5; D gene unclear. Germline-derived CDR1 and CDR2 are LNHNV and YYDKDF (reference sequence). The V end was cut by 0 bases, the J end by 2 bases, with 7 bases between. The CDR3 runs to 14 residues. CDR3 nucleotide sequence: TGTGCCACCAGCAGAGACCGGATTCAAGAGACCCAGTACTTC. Translating it yields CATSRDRIQETQYF.

The chain employs TRBV19 and TRBJ2-1; TRBD2 is a possible D gene (5 bases). CDR3 length: 13 residues. The V end was cut by 6 bases, the J end by 5 bases, with 11 bases between. Germline V gives CDR1 LNHDA, CDR2 SQIVND (reference sequence). The CDR3 reads CASSSPGDNEQFF. The DNA for the CDR3 is TGTGCCAGTAGCTCCCCCGGGGACAATGAGCAGTTCTTC.

In the case of this clone: This may arise from a read error, as a much more abundant clone is one base away. Distinct nucleotide sequences in the sample also encode this CDR3. The chain employs TRBV5-1 and TRBJ2-6, with 9 bases that match TRBD1. The germline V gene has CDR1 SGHRS and CDR2 YFSETQ. V gave up 7 bases and J gave up 4 bases; unmatched junction bases: 12. The CDR3 loop spans 17 amino acids. CDR3 protein: CASATGTGFSGANVLTF. CDR3 nucleotide sequence: TGCGCCAGCGCGACCGGGACAGGGTTTTCCGGGGCCAACGTCCTGACTTTC. Full variable domain (remainder filled in from reference TRBV5-1 and TRBJ2-6): KAGVTQTPRYLIKTRGQQVTLSCSPISGHRSVSWYQQTPGQGLQFLFEYFSETQRNKGNFPGRFSGRQFSNSRSEMNVSTLELGDSALYLCASATGTGFSGANVLTFGAGSRLTVL.

The V call is TRBV28, the J call TRBJ2-3, with TRBD2 identical over 11 bases. Germline assignment: CDR1 MDHEN and CDR2 SYDVKM. CDR3 length: 22 amino acids. J was trimmed by 2 bases and V by 3 bases; bases with no gene match: 22. The CDR3 here is CASSFLWVLAGGPLPNTDTQYF. The CDR3 nucleotides are TGTGCCAGCAGTTTCTTGTGGGTCCTAGCGGGAGGCCCTCTGCCAAACACAGATACGCAGTATTTT. Using reference TRBV28 and TRBJ2-3 for the parts outside the CDR3, the full variable domain is DVKVTQSSRYLVKRTGEKVFLECVQDMDHENMFWYRQDPGLGLRLIYFSYDVKMKEKGDIPEGYSVSREKKERFSLILESASTNQTSMYLCASSFLWVLAGGPLPNTDTQYFGPGTRLTVL.

V gene TRBV10-3 combines with J gene TRBJ1-2; D is unresolved. Germline V gene data show CDR1 as ENHRY and CDR2 as SYGVKD. The CDR3 totals 11 residues. Trimming removed 4 bases at V and 6 bases at J, with 6 bases between. CDR3 nucleotide sequence: TGTGCCATCAGTGGAAGGGATGGCTACACCTTC. Protein product: CAISGRDGYTF.

The V gene is TRBV27, the J gene TRBJ2-1; 12 nucleotides line up with TRBD2. The germline V gene encodes CDR1 MNHEY and CDR2 SMNVEV (reference sequence). The CDR3 has 15 residues. Trimming took 3 bases from V and 7 from J; bases not matched to a gene: 4. CDR3 residues: CASSFWTSGNNEQFF. In DNA form, the CDR3 reads TGTGCCAGCAGTTTTTGGACTAGCGGGAATAATGAGCAGTTCTTC.

V usage is TRBV27 and J usage is TRBJ1-2; D possibly corresponds to TRBD1 (5 bases). Per the germline V gene, CDR1 is MNHEY and CDR2 is SMNVEV (reference sequence). V dropped 10 bases and J dropped 4 bases, with 13 bases sitting between them. CDR3 length: 12 residues. The CDR3 loop reads CATHDRIYGYTF. CDR3 DNA: TGTGCCACCCATGACAGAATCTATGGCTACACCTTC.

The CDR3 spells CASTPADGNYGYTF. CDR3 coding DNA: TGTGCCAGCACTCCTGCAGACGGCAACTATGGCTACACCTTC. This sequence joins TRBV28 and TRBJ1-2; D remains ambiguous. V shed 7 bases and J shed 2 bases, with 14 bases lying between them. The germline V gene encodes CDR1 MDHEN and CDR2 SYDVKM. The CDR3 consists of 14 residues.

The chain is built from TRBV19 and TRBJ1-5; D uncertain. Looked up from germline, CDR1 is LNHDA and CDR2 is SQIVND (reference sequence). V lost 3 bases, J lost 0 bases, and 12 bases lay in between. CDR3 length equals 16 residues. The CDR3 DNA sequence: TGTGCCAGTAGTATTGACGGCAGAAATAGCAATCAGCCCCAGCATTTT. This sequence encodes CASSIDGRNSNQPQHF.

The chain carries TRBV7-2 and TRBJ1-1, with D uncertain. The V end lost 6 bases, the J end lost 3 bases, and 11 bases lay between the germline ends. Germline V gene sequence: CDR1 SGHTA, CDR2 FQGNSA. This CDR3 spans 13 amino acids. The CDR3 DNA is TGTGCCAGCAGTCCTCAGCGGCACACTGAAGCTTTCTTT. It codes for CASSPQRHTEAFF.

CDR3 sequence reads: CASTPGPTGTQYF. CDR3 sequence (DNA): TGTGCCAGTACCCCGGGCCCGACGGGGACCCAGTACTTC. The chain joins TRBV19 to TRBJ2-5; D remains ambiguous. Looked up from germline, CDR1 is LNHDA and CDR2 is SQIVND (reference sequence). The V and J ends lost 7 bases and 7 bases respectively, with 16 bases between them. The CDR3 consists of 13 residues. Filled out from reference TRBV19 and TRBJ2-5, the complete variable domain reads DGGITQSPKYLFRKEGQNVTLSCEQNLNHDAMYWYRQDPGQGLRLIYYSQIVNDFQKGDIAEGYSVSREKKESFPLTVTSAQKNPTAFYLCASTPGPTGTQYFGPGTRLLVL.

The chain combines TRBV6-5 with TRBJ1-4; TRBD1 agrees at 9 bases. Germline V gene lookup returns CDR1 MNHEY and CDR2 SVGAGI. The CDR3 totals 12 residues. After removal of 8 bases from V and 5 bases from J, the junction contained 0 bases not matched to a gene. The CDR3 DNA sequence: TGTGCCAGCGGGACAGGGAATGAAAAACTGTTTTTT. Its protein is CASGTGNEKLFF.

This chain's CDR3 is CASSGGPRETQYF. The DNA of the CDR3 is TGTGCCAGCAGCGGGGGCCCGCGGGAGACCCAGTACTTC. The chain joins TRBV11-3 to TRBJ2-5; maybe TRBD1 (6 bases). Deletions cut 5 bases from V and 5 bases from J, with 12 bases between. Per the germline V gene, CDR1 is SGHNT and CDR2 is YENEEA. This CDR3 comprises 13 residues.

The CDR3: CASSLLRREFTYNEQFF. In nucleotides, the CDR3 is TGTGCCAGCTCTCTTCTACGGCGGGAGTTCACCTACAATGAGCAGTTCTTC. V and J are TRBV21-1 and TRBJ2-1; the table's D call of TRBD2 was not tested on the DNA. TRBV21-1 is given as a pseudogene. This CDR3 contains 17 residues.

The chain links TRBV30 to TRBJ1-5; D remains unclear. The CDR3 spans 13 residues. From germline, CDR1 is GTSNPN and CDR2 SVGIG (reference sequence). V dropped 0 bases and J dropped 4 bases, with 7 bases sitting between them. The chain's CDR3 is CAWSVQMNQPQHF. The CDR3 DNA reads TGTGCCTGGAGTGTACAGATGAATCAGCCCCAGCATTTT.

A word on this clone: The sample holds other DNA sequences that translate to the same CDR3. The chain is built from TRBV5-1 and TRBJ2-7; weak D call: TRBD1 (6 bases). CDR3 size: 13 residues. The V end was cut by 0 bases, the J end by 2 bases, with 6 bases between. Germline V gives CDR1 SGHRS, CDR2 YFSETQ. The CDR3 loop reads CASSLEGAYEQYF. CDR3 coding DNA: TGCGCCAGCAGCTTGGAGGGGGCCTACGAGCAGTACTTC.

The V gene is TRBV11-3, the J gene TRBJ2-5, with unresolved D. Germline V gene sequence: CDR1 SGHNT, CDR2 YENEEA. With 5 bases removed from V and 4 bases from J, the gap between germline ends came to 20 bases. The CDR3 extends over 16 amino acids. The CDR3 protein is CASSHTGLGRLETQYF. The CDR3 region has the DNA TGTGCCAGCAGCCACACCGGGCTAGGCAGATTAGAGACCCAGTACTTC.